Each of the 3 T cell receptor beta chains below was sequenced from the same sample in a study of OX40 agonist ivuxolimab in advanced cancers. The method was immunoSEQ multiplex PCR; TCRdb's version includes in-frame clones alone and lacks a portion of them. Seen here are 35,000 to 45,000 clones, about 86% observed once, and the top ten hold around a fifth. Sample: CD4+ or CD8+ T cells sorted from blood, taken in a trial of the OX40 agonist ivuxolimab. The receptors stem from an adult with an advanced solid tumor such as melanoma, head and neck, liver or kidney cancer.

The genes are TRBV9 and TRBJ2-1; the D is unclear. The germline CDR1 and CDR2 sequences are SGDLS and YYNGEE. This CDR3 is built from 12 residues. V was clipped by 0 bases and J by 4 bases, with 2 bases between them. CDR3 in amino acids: CASSVAYNEQFF. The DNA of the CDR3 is TGTGCCAGCAGCGTAGCTTACAATGAGCAGTTCTTC.

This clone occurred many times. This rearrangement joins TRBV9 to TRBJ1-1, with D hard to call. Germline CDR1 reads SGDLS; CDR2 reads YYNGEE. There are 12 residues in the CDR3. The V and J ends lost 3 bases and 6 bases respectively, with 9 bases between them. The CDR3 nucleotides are TGTGCCAGCAGCGCCGGGGAGTCTGAAGCTTTCTTT. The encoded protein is CASSAGESEAFF.

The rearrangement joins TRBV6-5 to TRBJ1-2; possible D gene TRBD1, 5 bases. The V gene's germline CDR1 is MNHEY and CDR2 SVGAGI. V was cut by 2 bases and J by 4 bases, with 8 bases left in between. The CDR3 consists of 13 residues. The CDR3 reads CASSYEGSYGYTF. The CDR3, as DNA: TGTGCCAGCAGTTACGAGGGGAGCTATGGCTACACCTTC.